This record concerns one T cell receptor beta chain sequence. The antigen is unknown. The DNA input per sorted-subset replicate PCR was 150 to 200 ng, corresponding to some 27,000 T cell genomes. Profiling relied on immunoSEQ multiplex PCR, and the TCRdb table lists in-frame clones only, not all of them. The table records about 2 million clones, approximately 95% of them present only once. CD8 cells regarded as naive lacked CD45RO, were positively chosen for CCR7, and omitted terminally differentiated effector memory CD45RA+ cells. The study enrolled healthy HIV-negative adults without recent acute infections or vaccinations as donors. The CDR3 length is 15 residues. The germline V gene encodes CDR1 MNHEY and CDR2 SMNVEV (reference sequence). V was shortened by 5 bases and J by 7 bases, with 17 bases between the two germline ends. This specimen comes from a study of shared clonotypes between healthy human individuals. Study-wide points: The study found lower generation probabilities in non-shared clonotypes than in those shared by all four donors. The authors expected sequencing depth to affect clonotype sharing among donors.

The receptor comes from a man younger than 30 in good health. The sequencing input was naive CD8+ T cells sorted from blood. The chain combines TRBV27 with TRBJ1-4, with TRBD1 as a possible D gene (6 bases). The CDR3 loop is CASSPPSGAGEKLFF. The CDR3 DNA sequence: TGTGCCAGCAGTCCCCCCTCGGGGGCTGGTGAAAAACTGTTTTTT.